Below, 18 T cell receptor beta chains from the same sample are listed, as sequenced in a study of blood T cell repertoires in COVID-19. TCRdb keeps only in-frame clones here, not all; method: immunoSEQ multiplex PCR. The data contain hundreds of thousands of clones, about four fifths of them singletons. Sequencing was done on a sample of peripheral blood. All receptors derive from an elderly man with acute or convalescent COVID-19.

This chain links TRBV6-5 with TRBJ1-2; D ambiguous. Trimming stripped 2 bases from V and 6 bases from J, with 4 bases between. Germline CDR1 and CDR2: MNHEY and SVGAGI. The CDR3 covers 11 residues. This CDR3 reads CASSYPDGYTF. Written as DNA, the CDR3 is TGTGCCAGCAGTTACCCGGATGGCTACACCTTC.

This clone has just a few counts. V is TRBV7-2 and J is TRBJ1-4; 7 bases match TRBD1. CDR1 and CDR2 from the germline V gene are SGHTA and FQGNSA. This CDR3 contains 17 residues. V gave up 5 bases and J gave up 5 bases; unmatched junction bases: 14. The CDR3: CASSTYRRGRSNEKLFF. CDR3 in DNA: TGTGCCAGCAGCACCTACCGAAGGGGGCGATCAAATGAAAAACTGTTTTTT.

This clone was detected once. This chain connects TRBV28 to TRBJ1-2, with 9 bases identical to TRBD1. V shed 3 bases, J shed 2 bases, and the junction held 1 base outside the gene matches. Germline V CDR1 and CDR2: MDHEN, SYDVKM. The CDR3 extends over 14 amino acids. The CDR3 reads CASSLGTGNYGYTF. The CDR3, as DNA: TGTGCCAGCAGTTTGGGGACAGGGAACTATGGCTACACCTTC.

For the CDR3, the DNA is TGCGCCAGCAGCTTGGACGGGACAGGTAGTCAGCCCCAGCATTTT. It codes for CASSLDGTGSQPQHF. The chain couples TRBV5-1 to TRBJ1-5; 8 bases line up with TRBD1. With V trimmed by 0 bases and J by 6 bases, 5 bases remained unmatched. Germline-derived CDR1 and CDR2 are SGHRS and YFSETQ. The CDR3 consists of 15 residues.

This clone turned up a few times. DNA for the CDR3: TGTGCCAGCAGCCAAGGGTTGCTGGCGGCCTTATCCTACAATGAGCAGTTCTTC. It translates to CASSQGLLAALSYNEQFF. The chain employs TRBV3-1 (or the pseudogene TRBV3-2) and TRBJ2-1; D gene uncertain. The V gene lost 1 base and the J gene lost 1 base, with 17 bases spanning the gap. Germline CDR1 and CDR2: LGHDT and YNNKEL (reference sequence). The CDR3 extends over 18 amino acids.

CDR3 DNA sequence: TGTGCCAGCAGCTTAGCGAGGGGAGCGGGGTCCTACAATGAGCAGTTCTTC. This sequence encodes CASSLARGAGSYNEQFF. This sequence joins TRBV7-9 and TRBJ2-1; 7 nucleotides agree with TRBD2. This CDR3 is 17 amino acids long. J was trimmed by 1 base and V by 0 bases; bases with no gene match: 6. In germline, CDR1 is SEHNR, CDR2 FQNEAQ (reference sequence).

This sequence joins TRBV5-1 and TRBJ1-5; D may be TRBD1 (6 bases). The CDR3 has 14 residues. Trimming stripped 0 bases from V and 5 bases from J, with 9 bases between. Germline V lookup: CDR1 SGHRS, CDR2 YFSETQ. The CDR3 reads CASSLGAGDQPQHF. For the CDR3, the DNA is TGCGCCAGCAGCTTGGGGGCAGGGGATCAGCCCCAGCATTTT.

This sequence joins TRBV5-1 and TRBJ2-7, with 9 bases identical to TRBD1. This CDR3 is 15 amino acids long. After removal of 0 bases from V and 5 bases from J, the junction contained 6 bases not matched to a gene. Germline values: CDR1 SGHRS, CDR2 YFSETQ. DNA for the CDR3: TGCGCCAGCAGCTTGGCCCTTTGGACAGGGGACGAGCAGTACTTC. Amino acids: CASSLALWTGDEQYF.

This chain connects TRBV9 to TRBJ2-3; TRBD2 is a possible D gene (5 bases). The CDR3 has 15 amino acids. From germline, CDR1 is SGDLS and CDR2 YYNGEE. Trimming removed 4 bases at V and 1 base at J, with 13 bases between. DNA for the CDR3: TGTGCCAGCAGCACGGGAACATATGGCACAGATACGCAGTATTTT. Protein product: CASSTGTYGTDTQYF.

The V and J genes are TRBV9 and TRBJ2-1; D is uncertain. The CDR3 runs 16 residues. With 0 bases removed from V and 5 bases from J, the gap between germline ends came to 15 bases. Germline V gene sequence: CDR1 SGDLS, CDR2 YYNGEE. The CDR3 coding sequence is TGTGCCAGCAGCGTAGGTTCCTCAAGCCTACACAATGAGCAGTTCTTC. Protein sequence: CASSVGSSSLHNEQFF.

This chain uses TRBV19 with TRBJ2-2, with 9 positions matching TRBD1. V lost 6 bases, J lost 5 bases, and 10 bases stayed unmatched. CDR3 length equals 16 residues. Germline V lookup: CDR1 LNHDA, CDR2 SQIVND (reference sequence). CDR3 region: CASRLNRDRVTGELFF. The CDR3 DNA follows: TGTGCCAGTAGACTCAACCGGGACAGGGTGACCGGGGAGCTGTTTTTT.

The chain combines TRBV9 with TRBJ1-2; TRBD1 matches 7 bases. With 0 bases clipped from V and 6 bases from J, the junction kept 11 bases outside the gene matches. Looked up from germline, CDR1 is SGDLS and CDR2 is YYNGEE. This CDR3 has 16 residues. The CDR3 is CASSVGGGQDGHGYTF. As DNA, the CDR3 is TGTGCCAGCAGCGTAGGGGGCGGACAGGATGGCCATGGCTACACCTTC.

The V call is TRBV6-5, the J call TRBJ2-7, with 10 positions matching TRBD1. CDR1 MNHEY and CDR2 SVGAGI come from the germline V gene. This CDR3 has 15 amino acids. V was pared by 6 bases and J by 6 bases, with 11 bases of the junction left unmatched. CDR3: CASRPRDRGLREQYF. In nucleotides, the CDR3 is TGTGCCAGCAGGCCCCGGGACAGGGGACTCCGCGAGCAGTACTTC.

The chain recombines TRBV18 with TRBJ2-3, with D maybe TRBD2 (6 bases). V lost 4 bases, J lost 3 bases, and 14 bases lay in between. Germline CDR1 and CDR2: KGHSH and LQKENI. This CDR3 is 15 amino acids long. The CDR3 coding sequence is TGTGCCAGCTCACGGGGGGACCCGGGGACAGATACGCAGTATTTT. This encodes CASSRGDPGTDTQYF.

This clone is a singleton in its sample. This sequence joins TRBV24-1 and TRBJ2-1, with D tentatively TRBD2 (7 bases). CDR1 KGHDR and CDR2 SFDVKD come from the germline V gene. The V end lost 4 bases, the J end lost 8 bases, and 17 bases lay between the germline ends. The CDR3 has 15 residues. In DNA, the CDR3 is TGTGCCACCAGTGAGTCGGGGGGCGCAACTGATGAGCAGTTCTTC. Translating it yields CATSESGGATDEQFF.

The chain is built from TRBV5-1 and TRBJ2-3; 15 nucleotides match TRBD2. The CDR3 runs to 17 residues. J gave up 2 bases and V 5 bases, and 6 bases lay outside the gene matches. Germline values: CDR1 SGHRS, CDR2 YFSETQ. CDR3 residues: CASRIGTSGGITDTQYF. The CDR3, as DNA: TGCGCCAGCAGAATCGGGACTAGCGGGGGGATCACAGATACGCAGTATTTT.

V and J are TRBV24-1 and TRBJ2-5; the D gene is possibly TRBD2 (5 bases). V dropped 4 bases and J dropped 1 base, with 9 bases sitting between them. The CDR3 consists of 14 residues. The germline CDR1 and CDR2 sequences are KGHDR and SFDVKD. CDR3: CATSEGGIQETQYF. CDR3 DNA sequence: TGTGCCACCAGTGAAGGAGGAATCCAAGAGACCCAGTACTTC.

The chain combines TRBV9 with TRBJ1-1; D is perhaps TRBD1 (5 bases). Germline CDR1 and CDR2: SGDLS and YYNGEE. Trimming took 0 bases from V and 1 from J, leaving 16 bases between them. This CDR3 contains 17 residues. The DNA for the CDR3 is TGTGCCAGCAGCGTAGGGCAGGGTGTAGGTGGGAACACTGAAGCTTTCTTT. Translated: CASSVGQGVGGNTEAFF.